This is a list of T cell receptor beta chains from one sample in a study of T cells in Graves' hyperthyroidism and ophthalmopathy. TCRdb fed the multiplex PCR reads into MiXCR, producing one record per CDR3 protein. The sample carries a few hundred thousand distinct CDR3 sequences, roughly an eighth recorded once. The sample consisted of blood. Receptors were obtained from a woman in her 40s with Graves' ophthalmopathy. The CDR3 runs from the conserved cysteine through the conserved F or W. A D gene is named only where the DNA matches it firmly. Rows give clone size only sometimes, using once, few, many, or a class for an expanded clone.

>15|TRBD1|TRBJ2-7|TRBV28|many
CATSPPGQQSYEQYF
TGTGCCACCTCACCCCCGGGACAGCAGTCCTACGAGCAGTACTTC
>14|.|TRBJ2-3|TRBV20-1|many
CSARDDSRTDTQYF
TGCAGTGCTAGAGATGACTCTCGCACAGATACGCAGTATTTT
>13|.|TRBJ1-4|TRBV20-1|many
CSAQMWGNEKLFF
TGCAGTGCCCAAATGTGGGGGAATGAAAAACTGTTTTTT
>13|.|TRBJ2-1|TRBV25-1|many
CASGRQEHNEQFF
TGTGCCAGCGGAAGACAGGAGCACAATGAGCAGTTCTTC
>15|.|TRBJ2-6|TRBV14|.
CASMGDGSGANVLTF
TGTGCCAGCATGGGTGACGGCTCTGGGGCCAACGTCCTGACTTTC
>13|.|TRBJ1-1|TRBV6-1|many
CASNRVLNTEAFF
TGTGCCAGCAACAGGGTATTGAACACTGAAGCTTTCTTT
>13|.|TRBJ1-5|TRBV15|many
CATSSIQGEPQHF
TGTGCCACCAGCAGTATACAGGGTGAGCCCCAGCATTTT
>14|.|TRBJ1-5|TRBV6-2/TRBV6-3|many
CASRFSFPNQPQHF
TGTGCCAGCAGGTTCTCATTCCCTAATCAGCCCCAGCATTTT
>13|.|TRBJ1-5|TRBV10-3|few
CAIRQGRGQPQHF
TGTGCCATCAGACAGGGTAGAGGTCAGCCCCAGCATTTT
>16|.|TRBJ1-4|TRBV7-9|many
CASSLGAVRTNEKLFF
TGTGCCAGCAGCTTAGGAGCGGTTCGAACTAATGAAAAACTGTTTTTT
>17|TRBD1|TRBJ1-5|TRBV19|few
CASSIGQGLYSNQPQHF
TGTGCCAGTAGTATCGGACAGGGATTATATAGCAATCAGCCCCAGCATTTT
>14|TRBD1|TRBJ2-5|TRBV28|.
CASSQGTGVETQYF
TGTGCCAGCAGTCAAGGGACAGGGGTAGAGACCCAGTACTTC
>15|TRBD1|TRBJ1-1|TRBV20-1|many
CSARAGTGKNTEAFF
TGCAGTGCTAGAGCAGGGACAGGAAAGAACACTGAAGCTTTCTTT
>14|TRBD1|TRBJ1-6|TRBV14|few
CASSRGQGNSPLHF
TGTGCCAGCAGCCGCGGACAGGGGAATTCACCCCTCCACTTT
>13|.|TRBJ2-1|TRBV6-2/TRBV6-3|.
CASSSELGGEQFF
TGTGCCAGCAGTTCAGAGCTGGGGGGTGAGCAGTTCTTC
>15|TRBD1|TRBJ1-5|TRBV15|many
CATSSTGVGYQPQHF
TGTGCCACCAGCAGTACAGGGGTAGGCTATCAGCCCCAGCATTTT
>14|.|TRBJ1-1|TRBV6-1|many
CASSYMGRDTEAFF
TGTGCCAGCAGTTATATGGGGCGCGACACTGAAGCTTTCTTT
>15|.|TRBJ2-1|TRBV5-6|.
CASSFKPMKAETQFF
TGTGCCAGCAGCTTTAAGCCCATGAAGGCAGAGACCCAGTTCTTC
>11|.|TRBJ2-7|TRBV20-1|few
CSAGDWGEQYF
TGCAGTGCTGGTGACTGGGGCGAGCAGTACTTC
>18|.|TRBJ2-5|TRBV28|many
CASSLFRTNLQAQETQYF
TGTGCCAGCAGTCTTTTTCGGACGAACCTCCAGGCCCAAGAGACCCAGTACTTC
>13|TRBD1|TRBJ2-7|TRBV24-1|many
CATSGGQGWEQYF
TGTGCCACCAGTGGAGGACAGGGTTGGGAGCAGTACTTC
>14|TRBD1|TRBJ1-4|TRBV5-1|.
CASSKDRVNEKLFF
TGCGCCAGCAGCAAGGACAGGGTTAATGAAAAACTGTTTTTT
>18|TRBD2|TRBJ2-1|TRBV11-2|many
CASSLPLAGGRSYNEQFF
TGTGCCAGCAGCCTCCCGCTAGCGGGAGGGCGCTCCTACAATGAGCAGTTCTTC
>15|.|TRBJ2-5|TRBV19|.
CASSIDWTAQETQYF
TGTGCCAGTAGTATAGACTGGACGGCACAAGAGACCCAGTACTTC
>15|.|TRBJ2-1|TRBV12-3/TRBV12-4|.
CASSLSARLGGEQFF
TGTGCCAGCAGTTTAAGTGCCAGGTTAGGGGGTGAGCAGTTCTTC
>15|TRBD1|TRBJ2-5|TRBV5-4|.
CASSPPGQKKETQYF
TGTGCCAGCAGCCCTCCGGGACAGAAGAAAGAGACCCAGTACTTC
>17|TRBD1|TRBJ2-2|TRBV18|.
CASSPTRQGSNTGELFF
TGTGCCAGCTCGCCGACCCGACAGGGCTCGAACACCGGGGAGCTGTTTTTT
>13|TRBD1|TRBJ2-5|TRBV11-1|many
CASSWTGAETQYF
TGTGCCAGCAGCTGGACAGGGGCAGAGACCCAGTACTTC
>12|.|TRBJ1-1|TRBV6-1|many
CASSPQSAEAFF
TGTGCCAGCAGTCCCCAATCCGCTGAAGCTTTCTTT
>13|.|TRBJ1-2|TRBV12-3/TRBV12-4|many
CASSLGGKSGYTF
TGTGCCAGCAGTTTAGGGGGGAAGTCTGGCTACACCTTC
>14|.|TRBJ1-3|TRBV9|.
CASSARFSGNTIYF
TGTGCCAGCAGCGCCCGATTCTCTGGAAACACCATATATTTT
>15|.|TRBJ2-1|TRBV5-1|few
CASSLVGGAKNEQFF
TGCGCCAGCAGCTTGGTTGGGGGGGCCAAGAATGAGCAGTTCTTC
>17|TRBD1|TRBJ2-1|TRBV28|few
CASSSPPGQAFYNEQFF
TGTGCCAGCAGTTCTCCCCCGGGACAGGCCTTCTACAATGAGCAGTTCTTC
>15|.|TRBJ2-1|TRBV3-1|many
CASSQGVGGYNEQFF
TGTGCCAGCAGCCAAGGAGTCGGGGGTTACAATGAGCAGTTCTTC
>16|TRBD2|TRBJ2-3|TRBV11-2|many
CASSLGDTGTTDTQYF
TGTGCCAGCAGCTTAGGAGATACCGGGACTACCGATACGCAGTATTTT
>14|.|TRBJ1-1|TRBV29-1|many
CSGRALTGGTEAFF
TGCAGCGGAAGAGCCCTAACGGGTGGCACTGAAGCTTTCTTT
>17|.|TRBJ1-1|TRBV28|many
CASSLLVEAGTNTEAFF
TGTGCCAGCAGTTTATTAGTCGAGGCAGGAACGAACACTGAAGCTTTCTTT
>11|.|TRBJ2-1|TRBV10-2|.
CASTGPDEQFF
TGCGCCAGCACCGGCCCGGACGAGCAGTTCTTC
>13|.|TRBJ1-2|TRBV28|many
CASSRGGNYGYTF
TGTGCCAGCAGCCGGGGGGGTAACTATGGCTACACCTTC
>15|.|TRBJ2-2|TRBV30|few
CAWSWGRVSTGELFF
TGTGCCTGGAGTTGGGGTAGGGTGAGCACCGGGGAGCTGTTTTTT
>15|TRBD1|TRBJ1-6|TRBV9|.
CASSVETGANSPLHF
TGTGCCAGCAGCGTAGAAACAGGGGCTAATTCACCCCTCCACTTT
>17|TRBD1|TRBJ2-2|TRBV7-6|few
CASSLVLGGANTGELFF
TGTGCCAGCAGCTTAGTTTTAGGGGGCGCGAACACCGGGGAGCTGTTTTTT
>14|.|TRBJ1-1|TRBV7-9|many
CASSLGGARAEAFF
TGTGCCAGCAGCTTAGGGGGAGCCCGAGCTGAAGCTTTCTTT
>13|.|TRBJ2-1|TRBV27|many
CASSFVGGYEQFF
TGTGCCAGCAGTTTCGTGGGGGGCTATGAGCAGTTCTTC
>12|.|TRBJ2-5|TRBV18|few
CASSGRQETQYF
TGTGCCAGCTCAGGACGTCAAGAGACCCAGTACTTC
>14|TRBD1|TRBJ1-2|TRBV27|many
CASSTGQELNGYTF
TGTGCCAGCAGCACCGGACAGGAACTAAATGGCTACACCTTC
>17|TRBD1|TRBJ2-3|TRBV5-5|.
CASSLLPTGNLPDTQYF
TGTGCCAGCAGCTTGCTCCCGACAGGGAATCTCCCAGATACGCAGTATTTT
>15|TRBD1|TRBJ2-4|TRBV6-1|few
CASSERWGQGNIQYF
TGTGCCAGCAGTGAAAGGTGGGGACAGGGAAACATTCAGTACTTC
>15|TRBD1|TRBJ2-1|TRBV7-9|many
CASSLYRGIYNEQFF
TGTGCCAGCAGCCTTTACAGGGGGATCTACAATGAGCAGTTCTTC
>18|TRBD1|TRBJ1-2|TRBV27|many
CASSPSRDRGLANYGYTF
TGTGCCAGCAGTCCTTCTCGGGACAGGGGGCTTGCTAACTATGGCTACACCTTC
>13|.|TRBJ1-1|TRBV20-1|.
CGAPTGANTEAFF
TGCGGTGCACCGACAGGAGCGAACACTGAAGCTTTCTTT
>14|TRBD1|TRBJ2-7|TRBV6-7|.
CASTRQGWSYEQYF
TGTGCCAGCACTAGACAGGGTTGGTCCTACGAGCAGTACTTC